A single sample is the source of the 17 T cell receptor beta chains below, sequenced in a study of cytomegalovirus exposure and HLA in healthy donors (dated by TCRdb to the late 2010s). Library prep was done by the immunoSEQ multiplex PCR assay. This immuneACCESS table, as held by TCRdb, lists in-frame sequences with V and J called but not all clones. Of the missing ones, under half trace to an unresolved V gene in checked studies; the others have no known cause. The sample has more than 200,000 clones on record, 90% of them singletons. The ten largest clones capture 3.1% of the sample. The sequencing input was PBMCs. These receptors originate from a woman in her 30s in good health and CMV-seronegative.

The genes are TRBV11-2 and TRBJ2-5, with D tentatively TRBD1 (6 bases). Germline-derived CDR1 and CDR2 are SGHAT and FQNNGV. The CDR3 loop spans 13 amino acids. Trimming took 3 bases from V and 5 from J, leaving 10 bases between them. The CDR3 DNA is TGTGCCAGCAGCTTTTTGGGACACGAGACCCAGTACTTC. Residues: CASSFLGHETQYF.

This clone came up once. The chain employs TRBV7-2 and TRBJ2-7; D is perhaps TRBD2 (6 bases). Between the trimmed V and J ends, which lost 1 base and 2 bases, there was a span of 18 bases. The CDR3 spans 17 residues. The germline gives CDR1 SGHTA, CDR2 FQGNSA. The CDR3 here is CASSLGHGGGTTYEQYF. The CDR3 DNA is TGTGCCAGCAGCTTAGGGCACGGTGGCGGGACGACCTACGAGCAGTACTTC.

This clone was detected only a few times. This chain links TRBV28 with TRBJ1-5; unclear D gene. The CDR3 loop spans 17 amino acids. Trimming left V 6 bases short and J 6 bases short, with 24 bases between. CDR1 is MDHEN, CDR2 SYDVKM, per germline. CDR3 coding DNA: TGTGCCAGCAGCCGATACGGGTCTATTGGGTGGGTTCAGCCCCAGCATTTT. This translates into CASSRYGSIGWVQPQHF.

Only a few counts were recorded for this clone. The rearrangement links TRBV6-4 to TRBJ2-1; perhaps TRBD1 as D (5 bases). Germline lookup yields CDR1 MRHNA and CDR2 SNTAGT. The CDR3 sequence is 14 residues long. Trimming shortened V by 5 bases and J by 7 bases, and 15 bases separated the two germline ends. CDR3 residues: CASSIGQESNEQFF. Here the CDR3 DNA reads TGTGCCAGCAGTATCGGACAAGAGAGTAATGAGCAGTTCTTC.

The J gene is TRBJ1-1, the V gene TRBV27; D gene uncertain. Deletions cut 2 bases from V and 4 bases from J, with 8 bases between. The CDR3 has 13 amino acids. Germline V gives CDR1 MNHEY, CDR2 SMNVEV (reference sequence). Written as DNA, the CDR3 is TGTGCCAGCAGTTTAGGCGCAGTCACTGAAGCTTTCTTT. It translates to CASSLGAVTEAFF.

This clone was seen only once. The rearrangement uses TRBV5-1 and TRBJ2-2; D not resolved. The germline gives CDR1 SGHRS, CDR2 YFSETQ. This CDR3 contains 15 residues. Trimming removed 1 base from V and 1 base from J, with 8 bases in between. The CDR3 bases are TGCGCCAGCAGCTTGTGGCAGAGGAACACCGGGGAGCTGTTTTTT. Its translation: CASSLWQRNTGELFF.

The rearrangement joins TRBV5-6 to TRBJ2-7; 7 positions match TRBD2. In germline, CDR1 is SGHDT, CDR2 YYEEEE. J gave up 0 bases and V 4 bases, and 7 bases lay outside the gene matches. The CDR3 consists of 15 residues. This CDR3 is CASSLGLVISYEQYF. CDR3 DNA sequence: TGTGCCAGCAGCCTAGGACTAGTCATCTCCTACGAGCAGTACTTC.

The CDR3 here is CASSQKSGSPFFYEQYF. CDR3 bases: TGCGCCAGCAGCCAAAAAAGCGGGAGTCCCTTTTTCTACGAGCAGTACTTC. V gene TRBV4-3 combines with J gene TRBJ2-7; TRBD2 matches at 8 bases. The CDR3 has 17 amino acids. V lost 2 bases to trimming and J lost 3 bases; unmatched junction nucleotides: 12. Per the germline V gene, CDR1 is LGHNA and CDR2 is YSLEER.

This clone was detected once. The gene calls are TRBV7-9 and TRBJ2-7; 9 bases line up with TRBD1. V lost 4 bases, J lost 0 bases, and 4 bases stayed unmatched. From germline, CDR1 is SEHNR and CDR2 FQNEAQ (reference sequence). The CDR3 sequence is 15 residues long. CDR3 sequence: CASSSGQGSSYEQYF. CDR3 nucleotides: TGTGCCAGCAGCTCAGGACAGGGGAGCTCCTACGAGCAGTACTTC.

The V and J genes are TRBV29-1 and TRBJ2-7, with D hard to call. This CDR3 is built from 13 residues. Trimming took 5 bases from V and 0 from J, leaving 11 bases between them. Germline lookup yields CDR1 SQVTM and CDR2 ANQGSEA. The CDR3 DNA reads TGCAGCGTTCGACTTCCTCGCTCCTACGAGCAGTACTTC. The encoded protein is CSVRLPRSYEQYF.

This chain links TRBV6-1 with TRBJ1-1; no definite D call. V was trimmed by 6 bases and J by 0 bases, leaving 5 bases between them. CDR1 MNHNS and CDR2 SASEGT come from the germline V gene. CDR3 length: 12 amino acids. The CDR3: CASSRMNTEAFF. The DNA for the CDR3 is TGTGCCAGCAGCCGTATGAACACTGAAGCTTTCTTT.

The rearrangement uses TRBV19 and TRBJ1-2, with D possibly matching TRBD1 (5 bases). The germline V gene encodes CDR1 LNHDA and CDR2 SQIVND (reference sequence). CDR3 size: 17 residues. V was pared by 3 bases and J by 0 bases, with 17 bases between. In nucleotides, the CDR3 is TGTGCCAGTAGTATCGCGGCAGGGATGGCGGCTAACTATGGCTACACCTTC. Translating gives CASSIAAGMAANYGYTF. The variable domain in full, completed from reference TRBV19 and TRBJ1-2, reads DGGITQSPKYLFRKEGQNVTLSCEQNLNHDAMYWYRQDPGQGLRLIYYSQIVNDFQKGDIAEGYSVSREKKESFPLTVTSAQKNPTAFYLCASSIAAGMAANYGYTFGSGTRLTVV.

The chain carries TRBV27 and TRBJ2-5, with no clear D. The V and J ends lost 5 bases and 4 bases respectively, with 14 bases between them. The CDR3 runs 14 residues. CDR1 is MNHEY, CDR2 SMNVEV, per germline (reference sequence). The CDR3 loop is CASSPTRVLETQYF. CDR3 in DNA: TGTGCCAGCAGTCCCACCCGGGTTTTAGAGACCCAGTACTTC.

The chain recombines TRBV5-1 with TRBJ2-3, with D perhaps given as TRBD1 or TRBD2 (5 bases each). Trimming took off 0 bases at V and 4 bases at J, with 9 bases between the two ends. Germline V gene lookup returns CDR1 SGHRS and CDR2 YFSETQ. The CDR3 totals 14 residues. CDR3 DNA sequence: TGCGCCAGCAGCTTGGGTTTGGGGGCAGATACGCAGTATTTT. Its protein product is CASSLGLGADTQYF. Full variable domain (missing parts from reference TRBV5-1 and TRBJ2-3): KAGVTQTPRYLIKTRGQQVTLSCSPISGHRSVSWYQQTPGQGLQFLFEYFSETQRNKGNFPGRFSGRQFSNSRSEMNVSTLELGDSALYLCASSLGLGADTQYFGPGTRLTVL.

This sequence joins TRBV6-1 and TRBJ1-5, with 9 bases fitting TRBD1. The CDR3 is 15 amino acids. J lost 7 bases, V lost 5 bases, and 9 bases had no gene match. CDR1 is MNHNS, CDR2 SASEGT, per germline. The CDR3 region has the DNA TGTGCCAGCAGTTTTTCGGGACAGGGTCAACAGCCCCAGCATTTT. It translates to CASSFSGQGQQPQHF.

V gene TRBV6-5 combines with J gene TRBJ2-3, with TRBD2 identical over 7 bases. This CDR3 comprises 16 residues. Germline V lookup: CDR1 MNHEY, CDR2 SVGAGI. V lost 2 bases and J lost 0; bases outside the gene matches: 5. For the CDR3, the DNA is TGTGCCAGCAGTTACACCAGGGACTACAGCACAGATACGCAGTATTTT. Encoded protein: CASSYTRDYSTDTQYF.

V usage is TRBV7-8 and J usage is TRBJ2-7; the D call may be TRBD1 or TRBD2 (5 bases each). The germline V gene has CDR1 SGHVS and CDR2 FQNEAQ. This CDR3 spans 14 amino acids. V lost 5 bases and J lost 2, with 13 bases in between. CDR3 in amino acids: CASSVGTPAYEQYF. CDR3 nucleotides: TGTGCCAGCAGCGTCGGGACCCCCGCCTACGAGCAGTACTTC.